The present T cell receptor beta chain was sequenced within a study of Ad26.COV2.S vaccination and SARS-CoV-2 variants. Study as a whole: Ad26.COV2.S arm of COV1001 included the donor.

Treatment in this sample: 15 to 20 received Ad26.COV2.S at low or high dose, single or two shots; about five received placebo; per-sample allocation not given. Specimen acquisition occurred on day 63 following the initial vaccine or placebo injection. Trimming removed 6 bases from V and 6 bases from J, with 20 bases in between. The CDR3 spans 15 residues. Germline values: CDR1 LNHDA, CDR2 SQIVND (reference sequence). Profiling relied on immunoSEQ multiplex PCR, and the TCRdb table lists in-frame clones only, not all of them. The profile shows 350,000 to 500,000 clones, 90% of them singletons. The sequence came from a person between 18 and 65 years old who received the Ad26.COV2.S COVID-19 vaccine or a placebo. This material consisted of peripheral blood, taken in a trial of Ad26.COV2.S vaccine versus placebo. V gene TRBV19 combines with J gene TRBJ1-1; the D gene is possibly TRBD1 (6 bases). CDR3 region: CASSDSGTYKPEAFF. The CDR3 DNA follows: TGTGCCAGTAGCGATTCCGGGACATACAAACCTGAAGCTTTCTTT. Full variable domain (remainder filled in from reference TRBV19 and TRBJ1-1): DGGITQSPKYLFRKEGQNVTLSCEQNLNHDAMYWYRQDPGQGLRLIYYSQIVNDFQKGDIAEGYSVSREKKESFPLTVTSAQKNPTAFYLCASSDSGTYKPEAFFGQGTRLTVV.